These T cell receptor beta chains were read from a single sample in a study of blood T cells in healthy people across ages. TCRdb ran MiXCR on the 5' RACE reads and lists one entry per CDR3 protein. The repertoire holds 550,000 to 800,000 distinct CDR3 sequences, with over 20% as singletons. The sample consisted of blood. The receptors here all came from a man between 70 and 80 years old in good health. CDR3s include the opening cysteine and the closing phenylalanine or tryptophan. The D gene is left open where the match is weak. Expanded clones are given a class, and other clones once, few, many or no size at all.

j_gene: TRBJ2-3
len: 15
abundance: NA
v_gene: TRBV7-2
d_gene: NA
CDR3aa: CASSRPGETTDTQYF
CDR3nt: TGTGCCAGCAGCCGACCGGGAGAAACCACAGATACGCAGTATTTT

j_gene: TRBJ2-1
len: 16
abundance: few
v_gene: TRBV7-3
d_gene: NA
CDR3aa: CASSSPDTDGPFEQFF
CDR3nt: TGTGCCAGCAGCTCGCCTGACACGGACGGACCCTTTGAGCAGTTCTTC

j_gene: TRBJ1-2
len: 13
abundance: few
v_gene: TRBV29-1
d_gene: NA
CDR3aa: CSVVGGQNYGYTF
CDR3nt: TGCAGCGTTGTGGGGGGCCAGAACTATGGCTACACCTTC

j_gene: TRBJ2-3
len: 14
abundance: NA
v_gene: TRBV12-3/TRBV12-4
d_gene: NA
CDR3aa: CASRLGSLADTQYF
CDR3nt: TGTGCCAGCCGTTTAGGGTCGTTGGCAGATACGCAGTATTTT

j_gene: TRBJ1-4
len: 14
abundance: NA
v_gene: TRBV5-5
d_gene: NA
CDR3aa: CASSLGNEREKLFF
CDR3nt: TGTGCCAGCAGCTTGGGTAACGAAAGGGAAAAACTGTTTTTT

j_gene: TRBJ2-5
len: 13
abundance: NA
v_gene: TRBV27
d_gene: NA
CDR3aa: CATGRATQEPQYF
CDR3nt: TGTGCCACGGGACGGGCGACCCAAGAGCCCCAGTACTTC

j_gene: TRBJ1-2
len: 12
abundance: many
v_gene: TRBV29-1
d_gene: NA
CDR3aa: CSVEEGGYGYTF
CDR3nt: TGCAGCGTTGAGGAGGGGGGCTATGGCTACACCTTC

j_gene: TRBJ2-4
len: 17
abundance: once
v_gene: TRBV14
d_gene: TRBD2
CDR3aa: CASSRSAGRIAKNIQYF
CDR3nt: TGTGCCAGCAGCCGATCCGCCGGGAGGATAGCCAAAAACATTCAGTACTTC

j_gene: TRBJ2-2
len: 12
abundance: NA
v_gene: TRBV3-1
d_gene: TRBD1
CDR3aa: CASSLTDRGLFF
CDR3nt: TGTGCCAGCAGCCTAACAGACAGGGGGCTGTTTTTT

j_gene: TRBJ1-1
len: 14
abundance: NA
v_gene: TRBV3-1
d_gene: NA
CDR3aa: CASSPAGQNTEAFF
CDR3nt: TGTGCCAGCAGTCCGGCCGGACAGAACACTGAAGCTTTCTTT

j_gene: TRBJ1-5
len: 16
abundance: NA
v_gene: TRBV12-3/TRBV12-4
d_gene: TRBD1
CDR3aa: CACSSPGQGSNQPQHF
CDR3nt: TGTGCCTGCAGTTCACCGGGACAGGGTAGCAATCAGCCCCAGCATTTT

j_gene: TRBJ1-1
len: 15
abundance: NA
v_gene: TRBV20-1
d_gene: NA
CDR3aa: CSATSDRTMNTEAFF
CDR3nt: TGCAGTGCCACGTCGGACAGAACCATGAACACTGAAGCTTTCTTT

j_gene: TRBJ2-6
len: 18
abundance: NA
v_gene: TRBV4-3
d_gene: NA
CDR3aa: CASSQENRVFSGANVLTF
CDR3nt: TGCGCCAGCAGCCAAGAAAACAGGGTCTTCTCTGGGGCCAACGTCCTGACTTTC

j_gene: TRBJ2-5
len: 16
abundance: NA
v_gene: TRBV7-9
d_gene: TRBD2
CDR3aa: CASSLRLAGEVETQYF
CDR3nt: TGTGCCAGCAGCCTACGACTAGCGGGAGAAGTGGAGACCCAGTACTTC

j_gene: TRBJ2-2
len: 13
abundance: NA
v_gene: TRBV10-3
d_gene: NA
CDR3aa: CAISDRGAGELFF
CDR3nt: TGTGCCATCAGTGACAGGGGCGCCGGGGAGCTGTTTTTT

j_gene: TRBJ2-7
len: 15
abundance: few
v_gene: TRBV5-6
d_gene: TRBD1
CDR3aa: CASSLAGTGDREQYF
CDR3nt: TGTGCCAGCAGCTTGGCCGGGACAGGGGATCGCGAGCAGTACTTC

j_gene: TRBJ2-1
len: 13
abundance: few
v_gene: TRBV20-1
d_gene: NA
CDR3aa: CSAIQVNYNEQFF
CDR3nt: TGCAGTGCTATACAGGTTAACTACAATGAGCAGTTCTTC

j_gene: TRBJ2-7
len: 14
abundance: many
v_gene: TRBV29-1
d_gene: TRBD2
CDR3aa: CSARLAGGPNEQYF
CDR3nt: TGCAGCGCCCGACTAGCGGGAGGGCCAAACGAGCAGTACTTC

j_gene: TRBJ2-1
len: 16
abundance: NA
v_gene: TRBV6-2/TRBV6-3
d_gene: TRBD2
CDR3aa: CASSYSGTSGSVEQFF
CDR3nt: TGTGCCAGCAGTTACTCTGGGACTAGCGGGAGTGTTGAGCAGTTCTTC

j_gene: TRBJ2-3
len: 13
abundance: NA
v_gene: TRBV6-5
d_gene: NA
CDR3aa: CASRRGREDTQYF
CDR3nt: TGTGCCAGCCGAAGGGGCCGGGAGGATACGCAGTATTTT

j_gene: TRBJ2-3
len: 12
abundance: few
v_gene: TRBV9
d_gene: TRBD2
CDR3aa: CASSVGREMQYF
CDR3nt: TGTGCCAGCAGCGTAGGGCGGGAGATGCAGTATTTT

j_gene: TRBJ2-7
len: 14
abundance: once
v_gene: TRBV20-1
d_gene: TRBD2
CDR3aa: CSARDATSGTEQYF
CDR3nt: TGCAGTGCTAGAGATGCGACTAGCGGGACCGAGCAGTACTTC

j_gene: TRBJ2-5
len: 17
abundance: NA
v_gene: TRBV7-9
d_gene: NA
CDR3aa: CAGSLSTGTLKEETQYF
CDR3nt: TGTGCCGGCAGCTTGAGTACCGGGACTCTAAAGGAGGAGACCCAGTACTTC

j_gene: TRBJ2-2
len: 16
abundance: few
v_gene: TRBV7-9
d_gene: NA
CDR3aa: CASSLEGRKNTGELFF
CDR3nt: TGTGCCAGCAGCTTAGAGGGCAGGAAGAACACCGGGGAGCTGTTTTTT

j_gene: TRBJ2-1
len: 15
abundance: many
v_gene: TRBV5-1
d_gene: TRBD1
CDR3aa: CASSLSGQGINEQFF
CDR3nt: TGCGCCAGCAGCTTGAGCGGACAGGGGATAAATGAGCAGTTCTTC

j_gene: TRBJ2-5
len: 16
abundance: NA
v_gene: TRBV5-1
d_gene: NA
CDR3aa: CASSSQAEVSQETQYF
CDR3nt: TGCGCCAGCAGCTCGCAAGCGGAAGTCTCCCAAGAGACCCAGTACTTC

j_gene: TRBJ2-5
len: 16
abundance: few
v_gene: TRBV5-1
d_gene: NA
CDR3aa: CASSLALATTQETQYF
CDR3nt: TGCGCCAGCAGCTTGGCGCTAGCCACCACCCAAGAGACCCAGTACTTC

j_gene: TRBJ1-3
len: 13
abundance: few
v_gene: TRBV15
d_gene: NA
CDR3aa: CATSRDTENTIYF
CDR3nt: TGTGCCACCAGCAGAGATACGGAAAACACCATATATTTT

j_gene: TRBJ2-3
len: 11
abundance: many
v_gene: TRBV20-1
d_gene: NA
CDR3aa: CSAGSADTQYF
CDR3nt: TGCAGTGCTGGTAGCGCAGATACGCAGTATTTT

j_gene: TRBJ2-3
len: 17
abundance: many
v_gene: TRBV7-8
d_gene: TRBD2
CDR3aa: CASSPRTPSGGWDTQYF
CDR3nt: TGTGCCAGCAGCCCCCGCACCCCTAGCGGGGGGTGGGATACGCAGTATTTT

j_gene: TRBJ2-3
len: 17
abundance: NA
v_gene: TRBV4-1
d_gene: NA
CDR3aa: CASSQAFSSRPTDTQYF
CDR3nt: TGCGCCAGCAGCCAAGCTTTCAGTTCCAGACCCACAGATACGCAGTATTTT

j_gene: TRBJ1-1
len: 13
abundance: few
v_gene: TRBV29-1
d_gene: TRBD1
CDR3aa: CSVHRGLGTEAFF
CDR3nt: TGCAGCGTCCACAGGGGGCTTGGAACTGAAGCTTTCTTT

j_gene: TRBJ2-1
len: 11
abundance: NA
v_gene: TRBV6-6
d_gene: NA
CDR3aa: CATVAGSEQFF
CDR3nt: TGTGCCACCGTTGCTGGGAGTGAGCAGTTCTTC

j_gene: TRBJ2-3
len: 16
abundance: NA
v_gene: TRBV5-6
d_gene: TRBD1
CDR3aa: CASSHTGTGSTDTQYF
CDR3nt: TGTGCCAGCAGCCACACCGGGACAGGCAGCACAGATACGCAGTATTTT

j_gene: TRBJ2-7
len: 14
abundance: few
v_gene: TRBV9
d_gene: NA
CDR3aa: CASSVADRSYEQYF
CDR3nt: TGTGCCAGCAGCGTAGCGGACAGATCCTACGAGCAGTACTTC

j_gene: TRBJ2-2
len: 12
abundance: few
v_gene: TRBV7-9
d_gene: NA
CDR3aa: CASRPDIGELFF
CDR3nt: TGTGCCAGCAGGCCCGACATCGGGGAGCTGTTTTTT

j_gene: TRBJ1-5
len: 15
abundance: once
v_gene: TRBV27
d_gene: NA
CDR3aa: CASSLSTGGYQPQHF
CDR3nt: TGTGCCAGCAGTTTATCGACGGGCGGGTATCAGCCCCAGCATTTT

j_gene: TRBJ2-5
len: 14
abundance: NA
v_gene: TRBV7-9
d_gene: NA
CDR3aa: CASSPDRIQETQYF
CDR3nt: TGTGCCAGCAGCCCCGACAGGATCCAAGAGACCCAGTACTTC

j_gene: TRBJ2-2
len: 15
abundance: NA
v_gene: TRBV12-3/TRBV12-4
d_gene: TRBD2
CDR3aa: CASRRTSAGTGELFF
CDR3nt: TGTGCCAGCAGACGGACTAGCGCTGGCACCGGGGAGCTGTTTTTT

j_gene: TRBJ2-5
len: 15
abundance: NA
v_gene: TRBV5-5
d_gene: NA
CDR3aa: CASSIDALTQETQYF
CDR3nt: TGTGCCAGCAGCATTGACGCACTGACACAAGAGACCCAGTACTTC

j_gene: TRBJ2-5
len: 13
abundance: NA
v_gene: TRBV9
d_gene: NA
CDR3aa: CASSAEGRERMYF
CDR3nt: TGTGCCAGCAGCGCCGAGGGGCGGGAAAGGATGTACTTC

j_gene: TRBJ2-2
len: 16
abundance: NA
v_gene: TRBV20-1
d_gene: TRBD2
CDR3aa: CSARGSGKNNTGELFF
CDR3nt: TGCAGTGCTAGGGGTAGCGGGAAGAATAACACCGGGGAGCTGTTTTTT

j_gene: TRBJ2-5
len: 14
abundance: NA
v_gene: TRBV5-1
d_gene: NA
CDR3aa: CASSLERGEETQYF
CDR3nt: TGCGCCAGCAGCTTGGAAAGGGGAGAGGAGACCCAGTACTTC

j_gene: TRBJ2-7
len: 11
abundance: many
v_gene: TRBV7-9
d_gene: NA
CDR3aa: CASSLDYEQYF
CDR3nt: TGTGCCAGCAGCTTGGACTACGAGCAGTACTTC

j_gene: TRBJ2-7
len: 15
abundance: NA
v_gene: TRBV12-3/TRBV12-4
d_gene: NA
CDR3aa: CASSFIPGASYEQYF
CDR3nt: TGTGCCAGCAGTTTTATACCGGGTGCCAGCTACGAGCAGTACTTC

j_gene: TRBJ2-1
len: 15
abundance: few
v_gene: TRBV10-3
d_gene: TRBD1
CDR3aa: CAISESTGMDDEQFF
CDR3nt: TGTGCCATCAGTGAGTCGACAGGGATGGACGATGAGCAGTTCTTC

j_gene: TRBJ2-7
len: 13
abundance: few
v_gene: TRBV7-9
d_gene: NA
CDR3aa: CASSSLETYEQYF
CDR3nt: TGTGCCAGCAGCTCGCTGGAGACCTACGAGCAGTACTTC

j_gene: TRBJ2-1
len: 13
abundance: many
v_gene: TRBV5-1
d_gene: TRBD2
CDR3aa: CASSTLAGVEQFF
CDR3nt: TGCGCCAGCAGCACACTAGCGGGAGTTGAGCAGTTCTTC

j_gene: TRBJ2-1
len: 14
abundance: few
v_gene: TRBV20-1
d_gene: NA
CDR3aa: CSATGHLSYNEQFF
CDR3nt: TGCAGTGCGACAGGACATCTGTCCTACAATGAGCAGTTCTTC

j_gene: TRBJ1-4
len: 15
abundance: few
v_gene: TRBV20-1
d_gene: NA
CDR3aa: CSARPPGRENEKLFF
CDR3nt: TGCAGTGCTAGACCTCCGGGACGGGAGAATGAAAAACTGTTTTTT

j_gene: TRBJ2-3
len: 16
abundance: NA
v_gene: TRBV5-1
d_gene: TRBD2
CDR3aa: CASSLDLAGKGDTQYF
CDR3nt: TGCGCCAGCAGCTTGGACTTAGCGGGAAAAGGAGATACGCAGTATTTT

j_gene: TRBJ2-1
len: 14
abundance: NA
v_gene: TRBV2
d_gene: TRBD2
CDR3aa: CASRPRTSGGEQFF
CDR3nt: TGTGCCAGCAGGCCCAGGACTAGCGGTGGTGAGCAGTTCTTC

j_gene: TRBJ1-2
len: 15
abundance: NA
v_gene: TRBV7-9
d_gene: NA
CDR3aa: CASSLESGANYGYTF
CDR3nt: TGTGCCAGCAGCTTAGAGTCGGGAGCTAACTATGGCTACACCTTC